The sequence of this T cell receptor beta chain was determined in a study of identical twins. General study results and limits: Insertions were fewer in abundant cord blood beta clonotypes, whereas memory repertoires showed none of this pattern. Because invariant MAIT and iNKT cells could be present, zero-insertion analyses could be partly confounded.

Comment on this clonotype: Antigen: not known.

It was template switching that added a universal primer site, and there were unique molecular identifiers on the cDNA. TCRdb analysed the 5' RACE reads with MiXCR anew, one entry per CDR3 protein. The data contain roughly 1.6 million distinct CDR3 sequences, around 33% of them seen just once; the ten biggest clones take up less than 0.35%. Trimming removed 3 bases at V and 2 bases at J, with 8 bases between. Per the germline V gene, CDR1 is MNHEY and CDR2 is SMNVEV (reference sequence). The CDR3 has 13 amino acids. The receptor's source is a newborn girl in good health. The sequenced material came from cord blood. J is TRBJ2-7 and V is TRBV27; no firm D call. CDR3 DNA sequence: TGTGCCAGCAGTTTTGGAGAGCCCTACGAGCAGTACTTC. This gives the protein CASSFGEPYEQYF.